This entry lists 14 T cell receptor beta chains sequenced from one sample in a study of blood T cell repertoires in COVID-19. Measured with immunoSEQ multiplex PCR; TCRdb has only the in-frame clones, and not every one. The sample has fewer than 200,000 clones, 80% to 90% seen once. The specimen sequenced was peripheral blood. These receptor sequences come from a woman aged 18 to 35 who had recovered from COVID-19.

CDR3 in amino acids: CASRGLKQFF. CDR3 DNA: TGTGCCAGCAGAGGACTAAAGCAGTTCTTC. This chain links TRBV21-1 with TRBJ2-1; the DNA was not used to check the table's D call, TRBD2. TRBV21-1 is a documented pseudogene. The CDR3 loop spans 10 amino acids.

This chain connects TRBV6-5 to TRBJ2-7, with 7 bases lining up with TRBD1. With 2 bases clipped from V and 3 bases from J, the junction kept 4 bases outside the gene matches. Germline V gene sequence: CDR1 MNHEY, CDR2 SVGAGI. CDR3 length: 14 residues. DNA for the CDR3: TGTGCCAGCAGTTACGGGACAGATTTCTACGAGCAGTACTTC. It encodes CASSYGTDFYEQYF.

The chain links TRBV9 to TRBJ2-3, with 9 bases lining up with TRBD1. The V gene's germline CDR1 is SGDLS and CDR2 YYNGEE. There are 15 residues in the CDR3. The junction had 7 bases not matched to a gene; V was cut back by 6 bases and J by 2 bases. The CDR3, as DNA: TGTGCCAGCACTCCGGACAGGGGAGTCACAGATACGCAGTATTTT. Its translation: CASTPDRGVTDTQYF.

The J gene is TRBJ1-4, the V gene TRBV10-2; the D gene is possibly TRBD1 (6 bases). With 7 bases removed from V and 4 bases from J, the gap between germline ends came to 28 bases. There are 19 residues in the CDR3. CDR1 and CDR2 (germline): WSHSY, SAAADI. CDR3 region: CASIPRPTGGLIINEKLFF. CDR3 nucleotide sequence: TGCGCCAGCATACCCAGGCCGACGGGGGGCCTCATAATTAATGAAAAACTGTTTTTT.

V gene TRBV19 combines with J gene TRBJ1-1; perhaps TRBD1 as D (6 bases). This CDR3 comprises 15 residues. V lost 3 bases and J 6 bases, leaving 17 bases between the germline ends. Germline lookup yields CDR1 LNHDA and CDR2 SQIVND (reference sequence). CDR3 loop: CASSIGDRWVPEAFF. The CDR3 bases are TGTGCCAGTAGTATCGGAGACAGGTGGGTTCCTGAAGCTTTCTTT.

The chain links TRBV7-3 to TRBJ2-1; 7 bases are a match to TRBD1. This CDR3 contains 17 residues. Losses at the gene ends were 2 bases for V and 7 bases for J; bases not matched to a gene: 14. From germline, CDR1 is SGHTA and CDR2 FQGTGA. The DNA of the CDR3 is TGTGCCAGCAGCTTAGGGTCGAGGGGGCGGGTTGGGAATGAGCAGTTCTTC. Translating it yields CASSLGSRGRVGNEQFF.

The gene calls are TRBV7-9 and TRBJ1-2, with 10 positions matching TRBD1. The ends lost 4 bases at V and 4 bases at J; junction bases unmatched: 3. CDR3 length equals 14 residues. The V gene's germline CDR1 is SEHNR and CDR2 FQNEAQ (reference sequence). This CDR3 reads CASSSTGGFYGYTF. The CDR3, as DNA: TGTGCCAGCAGCTCGACAGGGGGCTTCTATGGCTACACCTTC.

This clone was picked up one time. V and J are TRBV19 and TRBJ2-7; D is possibly TRBD1 (5 bases). The CDR3 is 17 residues long. V was clipped by 1 base and J by 1 base, with 17 bases between them. Germline V lookup: CDR1 LNHDA, CDR2 SQIVND (reference sequence). Here the CDR3 DNA reads TGTGCCAGTAGTATAGGCCCGCCCAGGCAGGGATCCTACGAGCAGTACTTC. This codes for CASSIGPPRQGSYEQYF. The whole variable domain, filled in from reference TRBV19 and TRBJ2-7, reads DGGITQSPKYLFRKEGQNVTLSCEQNLNHDAMYWYRQDPGQGLRLIYYSQIVNDFQKGDIAEGYSVSREKKESFPLTVTSAQKNPTAFYLCASSIGPPRQGSYEQYFGPGTRLTVT.

The V call is TRBV18, the J call TRBJ2-1; no clear D. Trimming took 0 bases from V and 9 from J, leaving 9 bases between them. Germline loops: CDR1 KGHSH, CDR2 LQKENI. This CDR3 has 13 residues. CDR3 loop: CASSPPSGGEQFF. CDR3 nucleotide sequence: TGTGCCAGCTCACCACCGAGTGGCGGTGAGCAGTTCTTC.

The V gene is TRBV18, the J gene TRBJ2-7; D perhaps matches TRBD1 (5 bases). Germline CDR1 KGHSH, CDR2 LQKENI. The CDR3 covers 13 residues. Trimming removed 3 bases at V and 1 base at J, with 7 bases between. The CDR3 DNA reads as TGTGCCAGCTCACCTGGGGCGTCCTACGAGCAGTACGTC. It translates to CASSPGASYEQYV.

This chain joins TRBV6-6 and TRBJ1-2; 8 bases are shared with TRBD1. V lost 6 bases and J lost 8; bases outside the gene matches: 14. The germline V gene encodes CDR1 MNHNY and CDR2 SVGAGI (reference sequence). There are 15 residues in the CDR3. CDR3 region: CASRPPDRALDGYTF. The CDR3 DNA is TGTGCCAGCAGGCCGCCGGACAGGGCCTTGGACGGCTACACCTTC.

The count of this clone is one. V is TRBV9 and J is TRBJ1-2; the D gene is possibly TRBD1 (6 bases). The germline V and J ends were trimmed by 0 bases and 2 bases, with 20 bases remaining between them. CDR1 and CDR2 from the germline V gene are SGDLS and YYNGEE. CDR3 size: 18 residues. CDR3 sequence reads: CASSVDPAHAGANYGYTF. The CDR3 nucleotides are TGTGCCAGCAGCGTAGATCCCGCTCACGCGGGGGCAAACTATGGCTACACCTTC.

J is TRBJ2-1 and V is TRBV3-1 (or the pseudogene TRBV3-2); 7 nucleotides agree with TRBD2. J gave up 10 bases and V 4 bases, and 7 bases lay outside the gene matches. The CDR3 sequence is 13 residues long. The germline V gene encodes CDR1 LGHDT and CDR2 YNNKEL (reference sequence). The chain's CDR3 is CASSLPSGEEQFF. As DNA, the CDR3 is TGTGCCAGCAGCCTCCCTAGCGGCGAGGAGCAGTTCTTC.

The J gene is TRBJ2-2, the V gene TRBV7-9; possible D gene TRBD2, 6 bases. With 5 bases removed from V and 2 bases from J, the gap between germline ends came to 12 bases. This CDR3 has 15 amino acids. CDR1 and CDR2 (germline): SEHNR, FQNEAQ (reference sequence). This CDR3 is CASSRGTFNTGELFF. The CDR3, as DNA: TGTGCCAGCAGCCGCGGGACTTTCAACACCGGGGAGCTGTTTTTT. The full variable domain, completed using reference TRBV7-9 and TRBJ2-2, is DTGVSQNPRHKITKRGQNVTFRCDPISEHNRLYWYRQTLGQGPEFLTYFQNEAQLEKSRLLSDRFSAERPKGSFSTLEIQRTEQGDSAMYLCASSRGTFNTGELFFGEGSRLTVL.